This entry lists 11 T cell receptor beta chains sequenced from one sample in a study of identical twins. TCRdb called the 5' RACE reads again in MiXCR, with one record for every CDR3 protein. The sample shows fewer than 650,000 distinct CDR3 sequences, just under 10% of them seen only once. The sample also formed part of further work on yellow fever vaccine responses in identical twins.

What was sequenced was PBMCs. All receptors come from a woman between 18 and 29 years old in good health.

The chain is built from TRBV6-1 and TRBJ2-7; TRBD2 matches at 11 bases. Germline V gene data show CDR1 as MNHNS and CDR2 as SASEGT. V trimming: 5 bases; J trimming: 6 bases; junction bases outside the gene matches: 6. CDR3 length: 14 residues. The CDR3 DNA follows: TGTGCCAGCAGTACACTAGCGGGAGTTCCCGAGCAGTACTTC. It translates to CASSTLAGVPEQYF.

The chain combines TRBV7-2 with TRBJ2-7; TRBD2 matches at 8 bases. The germline CDR1 and CDR2 sequences are SGHTA and FQGNSA. The CDR3 sequence is 16 residues long. V dropped 4 bases and J dropped 3; count of bases not matched to a gene: 11. Written as DNA, the CDR3 is TGTGCCAGCAGCTCAGCCCCCGGGACTAGGGTCTACGAGCAGTACTTC. It is translated as CASSSAPGTRVYEQYF.

This clonotype occurred many times. The chain employs TRBV12-3 or TRBV12-4 and TRBJ1-1; D gene ambiguous. The germline V and J ends were trimmed by 3 bases and 4 bases, with 6 bases remaining between them. The CDR3 runs to 12 residues. Here the CDR3 DNA reads TGTGCCAGCAGTTTGGGAGCCACTGAAGCTTTCTTT. This gives the protein CASSLGATEAFF.

The chain joins TRBV7-2 to TRBJ1-1; D gene uncertain. The V gene's germline CDR1 is SGHTA and CDR2 FQGNSA. The germline V and J ends were trimmed by 8 bases and 3 bases, with 16 bases remaining between them. This CDR3 comprises 14 residues. The CDR3: CASVLSEVYTEAFF. The CDR3 bases are TGTGCCAGCGTCCTCTCGGAAGTGTACACTGAAGCTTTCTTT.

The table lists this clonotype with many counts. A read error may account for a junction end that differs from germline. J is TRBJ1-6 and V is TRBV6-6, with a weak D call TRBD1 (5 bases). There are 11 residues in the CDR3. Germline V gene sequence: CDR1 MNHNY, CDR2 SVGAGI (reference sequence). The CDR3 sequence is CASSMRDGVLF. For the CDR3, the DNA is TGTGCCAGCAGTATGCGGGACGGAGTTCTCTTT.

This clonotype was counted at least ten times. CDR3 in DNA: TGTGCCAGCAGCTTAGTTTCGCGGGGGCCTCTAGCCAAAAACATTCAGTACTTC. Translating gives CASSLVSRGPLAKNIQYF. The J gene is TRBJ2-4, the V gene TRBV7-8, with D possibly matching TRBD2 (7 bases). The germline V gene encodes CDR1 SGHVS and CDR2 FQNEAQ. V was shortened by 1 base and J by 0 bases, with 16 bases between the two germline ends. This CDR3 has 18 residues.

This clonotype was observed many times. The rearrangement links TRBV5-6 to TRBJ2-7; D call uncertain. The length of the CDR3 is 13 residues. CDR1 SGHDT and CDR2 YYEEEE come from the germline V gene. The V gene lost 2 bases and the J gene lost 3 bases, with 9 bases spanning the gap. CDR3 coding DNA: TGTGCCAGCAGCTTTGGGTCAGTCTACGAGCAGTACTTC. It translates to CASSFGSVYEQYF.

This sequence joins TRBV3-1 and TRBJ2-5; no reliable D call. V lost 3 bases and J 2 bases, leaving 7 bases between the germline ends. This CDR3 has 13 residues. Germline CDR1 is LGHDT and CDR2 is YNNKEL (reference sequence). The CDR3 nucleotides read TGTGCCAGCAGCCAGTGGGAACAAGAGACCCAGTACTTC. The encoded protein is CASSQWEQETQYF.

This clonotype was seen ten or more times. This chain uses TRBV12-3 or TRBV12-4 with TRBJ2-3; a possible D gene is TRBD2 (6 bases). Trimming took off 2 bases at V and 0 bases at J, with 12 bases between the two ends. The CDR3 runs 16 residues. CDR3 sequence: CASSLRSGPSTDTQYF. The CDR3 DNA sequence: TGTGCCAGCAGTTTAAGGAGCGGGCCTAGCACAGATACGCAGTATTTT.

The rearrangement joins TRBV12-3 or TRBV12-4 to TRBJ2-7; no definite D call. V was pared by 5 bases and J by 2 bases, with 13 bases between. This CDR3 region has 14 residues. The CDR3 loop reads CASSTSGSTYEQYF. The CDR3 nucleotides are TGTGCCAGCAGTACGTCCGGGTCCACCTACGAGCAGTACTTC.

The rearrangement joins TRBV14 to TRBJ2-2; tentative D call: TRBD1 (6 bases). The CDR3 covers 14 residues. Germline V lookup: CDR1 SGHDN, CDR2 FVKESK. Trimming stripped 5 bases from V and 1 base from J, with 8 bases between. Here the CDR3 DNA reads TGTGCCAGCAGCGAGACAGGGAACACCGGGGAGCTGTTTTTT. It is translated as CASSETGNTGELFF.